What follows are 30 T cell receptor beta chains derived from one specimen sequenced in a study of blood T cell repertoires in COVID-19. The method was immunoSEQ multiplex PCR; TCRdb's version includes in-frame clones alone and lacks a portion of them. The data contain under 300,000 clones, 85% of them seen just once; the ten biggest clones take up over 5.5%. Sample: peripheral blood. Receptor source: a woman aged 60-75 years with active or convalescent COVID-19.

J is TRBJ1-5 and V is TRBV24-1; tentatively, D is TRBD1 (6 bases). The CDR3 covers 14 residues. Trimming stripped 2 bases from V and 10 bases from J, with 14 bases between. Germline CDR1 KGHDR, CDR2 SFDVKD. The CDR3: CATSDSGQHEPQHF. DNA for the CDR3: TGTGCCACCAGTGATTCGGGACAACACGAACCCCAGCATTTT.

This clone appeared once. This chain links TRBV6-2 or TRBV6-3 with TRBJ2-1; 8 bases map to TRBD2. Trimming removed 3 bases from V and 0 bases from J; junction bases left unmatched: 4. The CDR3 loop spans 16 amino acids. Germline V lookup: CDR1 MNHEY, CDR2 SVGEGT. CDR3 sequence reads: CASSYSGGASYNEQFF. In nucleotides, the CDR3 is TGTGCCAGCAGTTATTCCGGGGGGGCCTCCTACAATGAGCAGTTCTTC.

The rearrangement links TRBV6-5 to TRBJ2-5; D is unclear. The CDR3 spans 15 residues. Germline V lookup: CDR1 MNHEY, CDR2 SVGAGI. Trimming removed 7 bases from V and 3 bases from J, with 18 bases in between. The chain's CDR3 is CASTVNGLEKETQYF. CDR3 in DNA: TGTGCCAGCACCGTAAATGGCCTGGAGAAAGAGACCCAGTACTTC.

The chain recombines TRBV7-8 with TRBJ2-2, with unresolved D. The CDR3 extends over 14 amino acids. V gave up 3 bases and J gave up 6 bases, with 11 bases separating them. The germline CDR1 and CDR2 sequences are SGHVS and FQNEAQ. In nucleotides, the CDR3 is TGTGCCAGCAGCTTCCGGTTATGGTCCGGGGAGCTGTTTTTT. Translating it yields CASSFRLWSGELFF.

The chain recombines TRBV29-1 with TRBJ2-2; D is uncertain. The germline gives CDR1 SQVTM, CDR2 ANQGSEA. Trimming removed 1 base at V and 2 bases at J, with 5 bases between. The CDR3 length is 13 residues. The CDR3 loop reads CSVEAPNTGELFF. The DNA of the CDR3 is TGCAGCGTTGAAGCCCCAAACACCGGGGAGCTGTTTTTT.

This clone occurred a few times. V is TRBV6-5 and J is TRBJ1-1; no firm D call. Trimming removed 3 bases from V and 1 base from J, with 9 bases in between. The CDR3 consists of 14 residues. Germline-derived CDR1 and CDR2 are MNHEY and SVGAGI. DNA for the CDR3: TGTGCCAGCAGTTATAGGGAGGGGAACACTGAAGCTTTCTTT. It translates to CASSYREGNTEAFF.

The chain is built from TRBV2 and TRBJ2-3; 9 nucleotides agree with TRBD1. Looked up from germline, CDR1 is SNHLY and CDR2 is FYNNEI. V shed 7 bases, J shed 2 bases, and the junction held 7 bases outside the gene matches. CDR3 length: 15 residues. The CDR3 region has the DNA TGTGCCAGCAAGGGGGGGACAGGGATCACAGATACGCAGTATTTT. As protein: CASKGGTGITDTQYF.

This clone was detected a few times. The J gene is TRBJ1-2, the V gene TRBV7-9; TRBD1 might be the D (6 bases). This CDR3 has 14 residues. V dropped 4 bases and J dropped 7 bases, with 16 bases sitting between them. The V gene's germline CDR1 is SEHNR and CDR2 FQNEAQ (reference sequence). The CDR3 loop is CASSYTTGPSGYTF. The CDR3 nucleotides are TGTGCCAGCAGCTATACGACAGGCCCTTCTGGCTACACCTTC.

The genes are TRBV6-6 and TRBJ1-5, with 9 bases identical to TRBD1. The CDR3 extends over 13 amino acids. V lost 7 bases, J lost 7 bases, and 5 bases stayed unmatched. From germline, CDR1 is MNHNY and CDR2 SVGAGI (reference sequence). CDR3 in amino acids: CASNTGGDQPQHF. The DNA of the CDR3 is TGTGCCAGCAACACAGGGGGCGACCAGCCCCAGCATTTT.

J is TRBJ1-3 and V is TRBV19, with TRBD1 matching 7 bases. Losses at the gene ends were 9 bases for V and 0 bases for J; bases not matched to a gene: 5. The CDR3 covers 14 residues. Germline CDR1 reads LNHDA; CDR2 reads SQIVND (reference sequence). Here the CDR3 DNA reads TGTGCCAGCACGGACAGGTACTCTGGAAACACCATATATTTT. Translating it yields CASTDRYSGNTIYF.

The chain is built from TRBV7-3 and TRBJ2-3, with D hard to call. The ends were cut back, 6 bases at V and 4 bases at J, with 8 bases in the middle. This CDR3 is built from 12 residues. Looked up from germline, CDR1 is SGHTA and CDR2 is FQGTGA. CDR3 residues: CASSTDSDTQYF. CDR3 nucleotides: TGTGCCAGCAGTACAGATTCAGATACGCAGTATTTT. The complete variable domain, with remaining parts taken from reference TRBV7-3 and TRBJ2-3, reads GAGVSQTPSNKVTEKGKYVELRCDPISGHTALYWYRQSLGQGPEFLIYFQGTGAADDSGLPNDRFFAVRPEGSVSTLKIQRTERGDSAVYLCASSTDSDTQYFGPGTRLTVL.

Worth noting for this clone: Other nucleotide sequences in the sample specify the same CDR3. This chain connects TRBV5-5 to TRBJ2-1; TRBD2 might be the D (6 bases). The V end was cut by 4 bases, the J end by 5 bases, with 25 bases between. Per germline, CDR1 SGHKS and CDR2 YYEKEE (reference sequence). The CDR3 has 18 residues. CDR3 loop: CASSLHSGWRGGDNEQFF. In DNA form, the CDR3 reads TGTGCCAGCAGCCTACATAGCGGTTGGCGGGGTGGGGACAATGAGCAGTTCTTC.

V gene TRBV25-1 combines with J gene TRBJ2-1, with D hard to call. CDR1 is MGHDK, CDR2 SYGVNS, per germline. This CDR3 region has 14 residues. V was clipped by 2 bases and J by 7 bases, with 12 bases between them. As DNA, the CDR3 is TGTGCCAGCAGTGAAGATAGTCTAGATAATGAGCAGTTCTTC. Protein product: CASSEDSLDNEQFF. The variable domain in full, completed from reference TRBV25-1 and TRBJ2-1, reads EADIYQTPRYLVIGTGKKITLECSQTMGHDKMYWYQQDPGMELHLIHYSYGVNSTEKGDLSSESTVSRIRTEHFPLTLESARPSHTSQYLCASSEDSLDNEQFFGPGTRLTVL.

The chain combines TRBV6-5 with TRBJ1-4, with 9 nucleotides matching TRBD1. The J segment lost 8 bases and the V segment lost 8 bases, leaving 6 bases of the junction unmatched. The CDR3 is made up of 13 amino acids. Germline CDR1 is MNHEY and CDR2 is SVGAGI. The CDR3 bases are TGTGCCAGCGGGGGACAGGGTCTCGAAAAACTGTTTTTT. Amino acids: CASGGQGLEKLFF.

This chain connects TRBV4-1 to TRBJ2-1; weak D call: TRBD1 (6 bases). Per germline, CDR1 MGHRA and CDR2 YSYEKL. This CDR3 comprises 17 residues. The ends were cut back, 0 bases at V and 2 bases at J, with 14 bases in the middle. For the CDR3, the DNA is TGCGCCAGCAGCCAAGAATGGGGGCTACACACCTACAATGAGCAGTTCTTC. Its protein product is CASSQEWGLHTYNEQFF.

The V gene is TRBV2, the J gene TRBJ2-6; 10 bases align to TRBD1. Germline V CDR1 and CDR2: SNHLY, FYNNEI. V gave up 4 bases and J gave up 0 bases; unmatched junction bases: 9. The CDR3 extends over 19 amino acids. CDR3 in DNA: TGTGCCAGCAGTGGTACCGGGACAGGGGCGTTCTCTGGGGCCAACGTCCTGACTTTC. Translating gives CASSGTGTGAFSGANVLTF.

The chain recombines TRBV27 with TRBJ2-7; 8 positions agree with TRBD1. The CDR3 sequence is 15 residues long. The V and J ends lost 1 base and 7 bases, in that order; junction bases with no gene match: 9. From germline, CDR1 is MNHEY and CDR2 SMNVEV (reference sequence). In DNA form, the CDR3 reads TGTGCCAGCAGTTTATGGTCGGGCAGGGGGCATGAGCAGTACTTC. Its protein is CASSLWSGRGHEQYF.

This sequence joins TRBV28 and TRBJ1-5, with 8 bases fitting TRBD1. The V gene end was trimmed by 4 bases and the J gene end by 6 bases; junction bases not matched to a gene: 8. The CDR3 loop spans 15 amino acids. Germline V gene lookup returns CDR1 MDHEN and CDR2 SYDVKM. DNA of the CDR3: TGTGCCAGCAGTTCCGGTACAGGGGGAACTCAGCCCCAGCATTTT. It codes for CASSSGTGGTQPQHF.

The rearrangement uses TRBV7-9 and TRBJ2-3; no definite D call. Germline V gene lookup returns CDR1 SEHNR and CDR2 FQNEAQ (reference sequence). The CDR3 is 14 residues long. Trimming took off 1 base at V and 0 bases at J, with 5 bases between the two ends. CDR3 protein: CASSLGASTDTQYF. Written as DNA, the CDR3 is TGTGCCAGCAGCTTAGGCGCTAGCACAGATACGCAGTATTTT.

Here the CDR3 reads CASSSSGIAGVQYF. The CDR3, as DNA: TGTGCCAGCAGCTCTAGCGGGATAGCCGGGGTTCAGTACTTC. The genes are TRBV7-3 and TRBJ2-4; TRBD2 matches at 9 bases. The CDR3 totals 14 residues. The junction had 9 bases not matched to a gene; V was cut back by 4 bases and J by 11 bases. Germline V lookup: CDR1 SGHTA, CDR2 FQGTGA.

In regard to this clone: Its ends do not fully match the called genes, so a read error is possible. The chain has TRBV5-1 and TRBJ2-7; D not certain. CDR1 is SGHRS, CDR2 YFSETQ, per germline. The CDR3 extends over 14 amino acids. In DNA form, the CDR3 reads TGCGCCAGCAGTCAAGACACGTTCTCCTACGAGCAATACTTC. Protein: CASSQDTFSYEQYF. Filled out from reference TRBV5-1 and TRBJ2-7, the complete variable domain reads KAGVTQTPRYLIKTRGQQVTLSCSPISGHRSVSWYQQTPGQGLQFLFEYFSETQRNKGNFPGRFSGRQFSNSRSEMNVSTLELGDSALYLCASSQDTFSYEQYFGPGTRLTVT.

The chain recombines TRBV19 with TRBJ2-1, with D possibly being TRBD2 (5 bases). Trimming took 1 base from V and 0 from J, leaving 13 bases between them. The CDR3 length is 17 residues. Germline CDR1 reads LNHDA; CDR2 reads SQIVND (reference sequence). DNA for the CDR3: TGTGCCAGTAGTATAGGACTTAGCGAGTACTCCTACAATGAGCAGTTCTTC. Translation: CASSIGLSEYSYNEQFF.

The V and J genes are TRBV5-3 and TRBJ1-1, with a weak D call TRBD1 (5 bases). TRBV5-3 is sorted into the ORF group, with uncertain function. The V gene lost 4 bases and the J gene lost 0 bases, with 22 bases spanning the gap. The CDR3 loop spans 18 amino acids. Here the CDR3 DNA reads TGTGCCAGAAGCCTACTGGGACGGGGGAAAAAGATGAACACTGAAGCTTTCTTT. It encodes CARSLLGRGKKMNTEAFF.

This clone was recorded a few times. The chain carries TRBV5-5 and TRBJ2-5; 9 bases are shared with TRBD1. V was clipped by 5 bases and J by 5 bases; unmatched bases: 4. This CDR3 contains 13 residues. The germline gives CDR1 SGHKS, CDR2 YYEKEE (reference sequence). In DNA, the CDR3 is TGTGCCAGCAGTTACGGGACAGGGGAGACCCAGTACTTC. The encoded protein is CASSYGTGETQYF.

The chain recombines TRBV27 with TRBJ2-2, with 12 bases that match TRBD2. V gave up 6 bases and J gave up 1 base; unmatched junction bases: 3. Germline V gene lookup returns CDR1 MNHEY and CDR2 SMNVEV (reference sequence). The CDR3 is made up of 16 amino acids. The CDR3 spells CASRRTSGMNTGELFF. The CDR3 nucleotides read TGTGCCAGCAGAAGGACTAGCGGGATGAACACCGGGGAGCTGTTTTTT.

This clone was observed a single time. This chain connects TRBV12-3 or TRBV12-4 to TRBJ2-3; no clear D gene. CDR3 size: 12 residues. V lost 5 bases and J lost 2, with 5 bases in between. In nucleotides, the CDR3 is TGTGCCAGCAGTCCCTTCACAGATACGCAGTATTTT. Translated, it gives CASSPFTDTQYF.

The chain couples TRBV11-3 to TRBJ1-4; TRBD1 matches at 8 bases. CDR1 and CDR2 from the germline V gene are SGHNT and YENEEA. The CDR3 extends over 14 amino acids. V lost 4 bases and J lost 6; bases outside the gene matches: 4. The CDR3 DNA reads TGTGCCAGCAGCTCGGACAGGGCGGATGAAAAACTGTTTTTT. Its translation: CASSSDRADEKLFF.

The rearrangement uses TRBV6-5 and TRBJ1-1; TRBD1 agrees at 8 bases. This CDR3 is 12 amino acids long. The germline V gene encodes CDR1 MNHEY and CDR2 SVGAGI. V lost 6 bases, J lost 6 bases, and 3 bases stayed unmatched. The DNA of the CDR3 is TGTGCCAGCAGAAAACAGGGGGCTGAAGCTTTCTTT. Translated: CASRKQGAEAFF.

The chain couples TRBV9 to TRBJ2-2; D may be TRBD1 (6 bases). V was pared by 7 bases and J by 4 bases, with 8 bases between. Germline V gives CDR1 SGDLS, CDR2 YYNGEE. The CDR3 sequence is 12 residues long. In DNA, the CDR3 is TGTGCCAGCCAACAGGGCACCGGGGAGCTGTTTTTT. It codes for CASQQGTGELFF.

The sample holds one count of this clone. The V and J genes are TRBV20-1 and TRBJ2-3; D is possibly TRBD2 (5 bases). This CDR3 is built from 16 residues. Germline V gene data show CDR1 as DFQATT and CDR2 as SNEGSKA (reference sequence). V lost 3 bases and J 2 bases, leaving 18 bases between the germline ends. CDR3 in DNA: TGCAGTGCTAGTTCCTACGGTGGTAGCGCCACAGATACGCAGTATTTT. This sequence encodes CSASSYGGSATDTQYF.